Presented here are 14 T cell receptor beta chains from one specimen sequenced in a study of T cell responses to AZD1222 COVID-19 vaccine. TCRdb's table, derived via immunoSEQ multiplex PCR, lists solely in-frame clones and lacks some. The sample lists 95,000 to 110,000 clones, 85% to 95% seen once, with approximately 5% in the top ten. Sequenced material: peripheral blood, taken on day 0 of AZD1222 vaccination. These receptors all come from an adult in good health.

This chain connects TRBV12-5 to TRBJ2-7, with a possible D match to TRBD2 (5 bases). V shed 5 bases and J shed 4 bases, with 12 bases lying between them. CDR1 is LGHNT, CDR2 FRNRAP, per germline. The CDR3 sequence is 13 residues long. In DNA form, the CDR3 reads TGTGCTAGTGGTGCGGGCCCTAGGTACGAGCAGTACTTC. Its protein product is CASGAGPRYEQYF.

The gene calls are TRBV5-1 and TRBJ2-4; 7 bases align to TRBD2. V dropped 0 bases and J dropped 9; count of bases not matched to a gene: 12. Germline V CDR1 and CDR2: SGHRS, YFSETQ. This CDR3 comprises 16 residues. CDR3 protein: CASSLEPSGRSGIQYF. The CDR3 coding sequence is TGCGCCAGCAGCTTGGAGCCTAGCGGAAGGTCGGGCATTCAGTACTTC. The full variable domain, rest sourced from reference TRBV5-1 and TRBJ2-4, is KAGVTQTPRYLIKTRGQQVTLSCSPISGHRSVSWYQQTPGQGLQFLFEYFSETQRNKGNFPGRFSGRQFSNSRSEMNVSTLELGDSALYLCASSLEPSGRSGIQYFGAGTRLSVL.

This clone was seen a few times. V and J are TRBV5-1 and TRBJ2-1; 10 nucleotides align to TRBD2. Germline loops: CDR1 SGHRS, CDR2 YFSETQ. The trim removed 4 bases at V and 2 bases at J, leaving 6 bases unmatched. The CDR3 has 16 amino acids. DNA for the CDR3: TGCGCCAGCAGCGCCCAACTAGCGGGAACCTACAATGAGCAGTTCTTC. Its translation: CASSAQLAGTYNEQFF. The full variable domain, rest sourced from reference TRBV5-1 and TRBJ2-1, is KAGVTQTPRYLIKTRGQQVTLSCSPISGHRSVSWYQQTPGQGLQFLFEYFSETQRNKGNFPGRFSGRQFSNSRSEMNVSTLELGDSALYLCASSAQLAGTYNEQFFGPGTRLTVL.

This chain links TRBV6-5 with TRBJ1-2; D not certain. CDR3 length: 14 residues. Trimming removed 0 bases at V and 7 bases at J, with 12 bases between. Germline V gene sequence: CDR1 MNHEY, CDR2 SVGAGI. CDR3 bases: TGTGCCAGCAGTTACTCGACGGAAACGGGTGGCTACACCTTC. Its translation is CASSYSTETGGYTF.

J is TRBJ1-2 and V is TRBV7-9; D ambiguous. Trimming shortened V by 3 bases and J by 10 bases, and 9 bases separated the two germline ends. The CDR3 loop spans 11 amino acids. Germline-derived CDR1 and CDR2 are SEHNR and FQNEAQ (reference sequence). The CDR3 coding sequence is TGTGCCAGCAGCTTCGGACCCTACTACACCTTC. This gives the protein CASSFGPYYTF.

V usage is TRBV27 and J usage is TRBJ2-3; D might be TRBD1 or TRBD2, each matching 5 bases. Germline CDR1 is MNHEY and CDR2 is SMNVEV (reference sequence). This CDR3 has 13 amino acids. Trimming stripped 3 bases from V and 6 bases from J, with 10 bases between. The CDR3 sequence is CASSFRDLDTQYF. The CDR3 coding sequence is TGTGCCAGCAGTTTCCGGGACCTCGATACGCAGTATTTT.

The V and J genes are TRBV7-8 and TRBJ1-4; D remains unclear. CDR1 and CDR2 from the germline V gene are SGHVS and FQNEAQ. V was shortened by 1 base and J by 8 bases, with 8 bases between the two germline ends. CDR3 length equals 13 residues. CDR3 region: CASSLGVREKLFF. The CDR3 nucleotides are TGTGCCAGCAGCTTAGGTGTCCGAGAAAAACTGTTTTTT.

The chain carries TRBV7-2 and TRBJ2-7; maybe TRBD2 (6 bases). The CDR3 extends over 14 amino acids. The germline V gene has CDR1 SGHTA and CDR2 FQGNSA. V lost 10 bases, J lost 1 base, and 17 bases lay in between. The CDR3 DNA sequence: TGTGCCACACAGGACGGGAGTAGGTCCTACGAGCAGTACTTC. As protein: CATQDGSRSYEQYF. Looking up the rest from reference TRBV7-2 and TRBJ2-7 gives the full variable domain: GAGVSQSPSNKVTEKGKDVELRCDPISGHTALYWYRQSLGQGLEFLIYFQGNSAPDKSGLPSDRFSAERTGGSVSTLTIQRTQQEDSAVYLCATQDGSRSYEQYFGPGTRLTVT.

V is TRBV7-2 and J is TRBJ2-7; no clear D. CDR3 length equals 15 residues. Germline assignment: CDR1 SGHTA and CDR2 FQGNSA. Trimming stripped 1 base from V and 2 bases from J, with 12 bases between. For the CDR3, the DNA is TGTGCCAGCAGCTTAGGGACGACTGGCCCCTACGAGCAGTACTTC. This gives the protein CASSLGTTGPYEQYF.

This chain joins TRBV12-3 or TRBV12-4 and TRBJ1-5; the D is unclear. Trimming shortened V by 3 bases and J by 7 bases, and 10 bases separated the two germline ends. This CDR3 is 13 amino acids long. CDR3 nucleotide sequence: TGTGCCAGCAGTTTCGGGCAAAGCCAGCCCCAGCATTTT. Protein: CASSFGQSQPQHF.

For this clone: The sample has other DNA sequences that encode this CDR3 too. The J gene is TRBJ2-1, the V gene TRBV28; 7 bases line up with TRBD1. Germline V gene lookup returns CDR1 MDHEN and CDR2 SYDVKM. The CDR3 runs 15 residues. The J segment lost 1 base and the V segment lost 5 bases, leaving 5 bases of the junction unmatched. CDR3 coding DNA: TGTGCCAGCAGTCTGACAGGGAGTTCCTACAATGAGCAGTTCTTC. Protein sequence: CASSLTGSSYNEQFF.

The chain uses TRBV28 and TRBJ1-1; possibly TRBD1 for D (5 bases). The germline gives CDR1 MDHEN, CDR2 SYDVKM. The CDR3 is 17 residues long. V lost 7 bases, J lost 0 bases, and 21 bases lay in between. The CDR3 DNA reads TGTGCCAGCACCTGGGGTGGGGGGATAGGAATGAACACTGAAGCTTTCTTT. Protein product: CASTWGGGIGMNTEAFF.

J is TRBJ2-1 and V is TRBV6-5, with D maybe TRBD1 (5 bases). The germline CDR1 and CDR2 sequences are MNHEY and SVGAGI. V lost 11 bases and J lost 5, with 19 bases in between. The CDR3 has 14 amino acids. In DNA form, the CDR3 reads TGTGCCGGAAGCACAGGATCGCCCAACAATGAGCAGTTCTTC. This encodes CAGSTGSPNNEQFF.

J is TRBJ2-5 and V is TRBV9; TRBD1 is a possible D gene (5 bases). Trimming took off 4 bases at V and 2 bases at J, with 12 bases between the two ends. From germline, CDR1 is SGDLS and CDR2 YYNGEE. CDR3 size: 14 residues. The CDR3 sequence is CASSSQGTQETQYF. The CDR3 DNA is TGTGCCAGCAGCTCGCAGGGTACGCAAGAGACCCAGTACTTC. Together with reference TRBV9 and TRBJ2-5, the CDR3 gives the full variable domain: DSGVTQTPKHLITATGQRVTLRCSPRSGDLSVYWYQQSLDQGLQFLIQYYNGEERAKGNILERFSAQQFPDLHSELNLSSLELGDSALYFCASSSQGTQETQYFGPGTRLLVL.